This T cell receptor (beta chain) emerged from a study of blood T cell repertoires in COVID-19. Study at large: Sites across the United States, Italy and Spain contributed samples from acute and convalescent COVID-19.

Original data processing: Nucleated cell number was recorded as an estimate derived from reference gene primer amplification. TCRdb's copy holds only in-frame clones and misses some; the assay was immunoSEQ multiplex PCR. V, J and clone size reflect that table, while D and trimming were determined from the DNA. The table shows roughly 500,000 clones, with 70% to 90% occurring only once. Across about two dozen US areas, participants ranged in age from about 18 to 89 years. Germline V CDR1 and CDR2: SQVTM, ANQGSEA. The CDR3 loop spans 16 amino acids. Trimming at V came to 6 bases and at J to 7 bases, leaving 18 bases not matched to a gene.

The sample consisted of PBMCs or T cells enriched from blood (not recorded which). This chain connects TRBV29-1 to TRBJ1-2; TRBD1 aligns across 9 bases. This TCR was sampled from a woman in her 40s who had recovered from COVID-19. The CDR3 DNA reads TGCAGCGTGGGTAGCCTAGGAACAGGGGGCAGGAGTGGCTACACCTTC. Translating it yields CSVGSLGTGGRSGYTF. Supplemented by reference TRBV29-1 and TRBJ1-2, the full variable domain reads SAVISQKPSRDICQRGTSLTIQCQVDSQVTMMFWYRQQPGQSLTLIATANQGSEATYESGFVIDKFPISRPNLTFSTLTVSNMSPEDSSIYLCSVGSLGTGGRSGYTFGSGTRLTVV.